This TCR beta chain comes out of a study of blood T cell repertoires in COVID-19. The germline gives CDR1 SGDLS, CDR2 YYNGEE. Trimming cost V 4 bases and J 3 bases; bases outside gene matches: 11. The CDR3 is 17 residues long. Assay: immunoSEQ multiplex PCR; the TCRdb copy retains only in-frame clones and omits some. Among about 160,000 clones, 88% were seen once, and the ten largest hold about 6.6%. The clonotype comes from a woman in her forties or fifties who had recovered from COVID-19. The gene calls are TRBV9 and TRBJ2-1, with 9 bases aligning to TRBD2. Material: PBMCs or T cells enriched from blood (not recorded which). CDR3 amino acids: CASSTTLSGGLYNEQFF. DNA of the CDR3: TGTGCCAGCAGCACCACCCTTAGCGGGGGCCTCTACAATGAGCAGTTCTTC.